A single sample gave rise to the 20 T cell receptor beta chains below, sequenced in a study of radiotherapy plus CTLA-4 blockade in lung cancer. The assay was immunoSEQ multiplex PCR, and TCRdb's table has in-frame clones only and misses some. The sample lists tens of thousands of clones, around 83% seen once, with more than 0.65% in the top ten. Here the sequenced sample was peripheral blood, taken from a patient treated with radiotherapy plus ipilimumab. All receptors come from a human donor with non-small cell lung cancer who had stable disease on radiotherapy plus ipilimumab.

This chain connects TRBV28 to TRBJ2-7; TRBD2 agrees at 13 bases. CDR1 MDHEN and CDR2 SYDVKM come from the germline V gene. The CDR3 spans 17 residues. V lost 6 bases and J lost 3; bases outside the gene matches: 11. The CDR3 sequence is CASRTLTSGGIVYEQYF. The DNA for the CDR3 is TGTGCCAGCAGGACACTGACTAGCGGGGGGATCGTCTACGAGCAGTACTTC.

The V and J genes are TRBV27 and TRBJ1-1; a possible D gene is TRBD1 (5 bases). Looked up from germline, CDR1 is MNHEY and CDR2 is SMNVEV (reference sequence). This CDR3 has 11 residues. V lost 5 bases and J 7 bases, leaving 8 bases between the germline ends. The CDR3 coding sequence is TGTGCCAGCAGTGGGGCACGTGAAGCTTTCTTT. Amino acids: CASSGAREAFF.

The chain combines TRBV6-5 with TRBJ2-3; a possible D gene is TRBD2 (5 bases). V lost 0 bases, J lost 4 bases, and 11 bases lay in between. The length of the CDR3 is 15 residues. The germline V gene encodes CDR1 MNHEY and CDR2 SVGAGI. Here the CDR3 DNA reads TGTGCCAGCAGTTACTCCCAAGCCGGGGCAGATACGCAGTATTTT. Protein sequence: CASSYSQAGADTQYF.

This clone was recorded only once. J is TRBJ2-1 and V is TRBV5-6; 7 bases fit TRBD2. The V and J ends lost 6 bases and 15 bases, in that order; junction bases with no gene match: 15. The CDR3 is 13 amino acids. Germline V gene sequence: CDR1 SGHDT, CDR2 YYEEEE. CDR3 sequence reads: CASILRGEGPAFF. CDR3 coding DNA: TGTGCCAGCATCCTCCGTGGGGAGGGCCCTGCGTTCTTC. The whole variable domain, filled in from reference TRBV5-6 and TRBJ2-1, reads DAGVTQSPTHLIKTRGQQVTLRCSPKSGHDTVSWYQQALGQGPQFIFQYYEEEERQRGNFPDRFSGHQFPNYSSELNVNALLLGDSALYLCASILRGEGPAFFGPGTRLTVL.

The V and J genes are TRBV14 and TRBJ2-1, with 9 positions matching TRBD2. Germline loops: CDR1 SGHDN, CDR2 FVKESK. The CDR3 length is 16 residues. The V segment lost 4 bases and the J segment 4 bases; nucleotides outside the gene matches: 8. The CDR3 region is CASSRAGLALYNEQFF. The CDR3 nucleotides read TGTGCCAGCAGCCGGGCCGGACTAGCGCTTTACAATGAGCAGTTCTTC. The whole variable domain, filled in from reference TRBV14 and TRBJ2-1, reads EAGVTQFPSHSVIEKGQTVTLRCDPISGHDNLYWYRRVMGKEIKFLLHFVKESKQDESGMPNNRFLAERTGGTYSTLKVQPAELEDSGVYFCASSRAGLALYNEQFFGPGTRLTVL.

The gene calls are TRBV28 and TRBJ2-5; 16 bases match TRBD2. Germline V gene data show CDR1 as MDHEN and CDR2 as SYDVKM. J gave up 0 bases and V 4 bases, and 8 bases lay outside the gene matches. The CDR3 has 19 amino acids. The DNA for the CDR3 is TGTGCCAGCAGTTCCCCGGGGACTAGCGGGGGGGCGTACCAAGAGACCCAGTACTTC. Protein product: CASSSPGTSGGAYQETQYF.

The chain combines TRBV25-1 with TRBJ1-6, with D maybe TRBD1 (5 bases). The germline V gene encodes CDR1 MGHDK and CDR2 SYGVNS. V lost 1 base and J lost 10, with 17 bases in between. The CDR3 length is 16 residues. The CDR3 nucleotides are TGTGCCAGCAGTGAATTTGGCCGGGGTCCAGGGTCACCCCTCCACTTT. This sequence encodes CASSEFGRGPGSPLHF.

In the case of this clone: Within the sample, other DNA sequences also encode this same CDR3. This chain connects TRBV5-1 to TRBJ1-1; 8 positions match TRBD1. CDR1 is SGHRS, CDR2 YFSETQ, per germline. Unmatched junction bases numbered 2, after V lost 3 bases and J lost 1 base. The CDR3 consists of 14 residues. The CDR3, as DNA: TGCGCCAGCAGCTCCGGACAGGGGAACACTGAAGCTTTCTTT. It yields the protein CASSSGQGNTEAFF.

This clone was seen just once. This CDR3 is CASRSDRMGRNTEAFF. DNA for the CDR3: TGCGCCAGCAGATCGGACAGGATGGGGCGGAACACTGAAGCTTTCTTT. V and J are TRBV5-1 and TRBJ1-1; 7 nucleotides align to TRBD1. Germline CDR1 and CDR2: SGHRS and YFSETQ. V lost 5 bases, J lost 1 base, and 11 bases stayed unmatched. The CDR3 totals 16 residues.

This rearrangement joins TRBV5-6 to TRBJ1-3; D may be TRBD1 (5 bases). The CDR3 contains 15 residues. The germline V gene has CDR1 SGHDT and CDR2 YYEEEE. V shed 4 bases and J shed 0 bases, with 11 bases lying between them. The CDR3 DNA reads as TGTGCCAGCAGCCCGTGGGGGGACTCTGGAAACACCATATATTTT. As protein: CASSPWGDSGNTIYF.

The rearrangement links TRBV15 to TRBJ2-5; 10 bases agree with TRBD2. Trimming at V came to 10 bases and at J to 4 bases, leaving 9 bases not matched to a gene. The CDR3 runs to 14 residues. CDR1 and CDR2 from the germline V gene are LNHNV and YYDKDF (reference sequence). CDR3 nucleotide sequence: TGTGCCATCGCCCAGCGGGGGGGCCGAGAGACCCAGTACTTC. It encodes CAIAQRGGRETQYF.

J is TRBJ1-2 and V is TRBV28, with D unresolved. The CDR3 sequence is 16 residues long. CDR1 and CDR2 (germline): MDHEN, SYDVKM. The ends were cut back, 3 bases at V and 2 bases at J, with 16 bases in the middle. CDR3 amino acids: CASSLPTLIGNYGYTF. In DNA, the CDR3 is TGTGCCAGCAGTTTGCCCACACTCATAGGAAACTATGGCTACACCTTC.

The chain employs TRBV11-2 and TRBJ2-2; 8 positions match TRBD2. CDR3 length: 17 residues. Looked up from germline, CDR1 is SGHAT and CDR2 is FQNNGV. The junction had 10 bases not matched to a gene; V was cut back by 0 bases and J by 7 bases. CDR3 protein: CASSLDWGGTRSGELFF. CDR3 coding DNA: TGTGCCAGCAGCTTAGATTGGGGCGGGACTAGAAGCGGGGAGCTGTTTTTT. Full variable domain (rest looked up from reference TRBV11-2 and TRBJ2-2): EAGVAQSPRYKIIEKRQSVAFWCNPISGHATLYWYQQILGQGPKLLIQFQNNGVVDDSQLPKDRFSAERLKGVDSTLKIQPAKLEDSAVYLCASSLDWGGTRSGELFFGEGSRLTVL.

The rearrangement uses TRBV29-1 and TRBJ2-3, with a possible D match to TRBD2 (6 bases). The CDR3 runs 14 residues. V was cut by 6 bases and J by 1 base, with 14 bases left in between. The germline V gene encodes CDR1 SQVTM and CDR2 ANQGSEA. The CDR3 is CSVRWRGGTDTQYF. In DNA, the CDR3 is TGCAGCGTGAGGTGGCGGGGTGGCACAGATACGCAGTATTTT.

This clone was detected a few times. J is TRBJ2-2 and V is TRBV7-9; either TRBD1 or TRBD2 may supply D (6 bases each). Germline-derived CDR1 and CDR2 are SEHNR and FQNEAQ (reference sequence). This CDR3 contains 17 residues. Trimming removed 5 bases at V and 0 bases at J, with 16 bases between. CDR3 in DNA: TGTGCCAGCAGCCCCCAAAAGGGGGGTCCGAACACCGGGGAGCTGTTTTTT. This sequence encodes CASSPQKGGPNTGELFF. Variable domain in full (rest from reference TRBV7-9 and TRBJ2-2): DTGVSQNPRHKITKRGQNVTFRCDPISEHNRLYWYRQTLGQGPEFLTYFQNEAQLEKSRLLSDRFSAERPKGSFSTLEIQRTEQGDSAMYLCASSPQKGGPNTGELFFGEGSRLTVL.

Remarks on this clone: This specimen includes other DNA sequences encoding the same CDR3. The chain recombines TRBV9 with TRBJ1-5; D is unresolved. The CDR3 loop spans 14 amino acids. Germline V gives CDR1 SGDLS, CDR2 YYNGEE. Trimming pared 0 bases from V and 7 bases from J, leaving 11 bases between. This CDR3 reads CASSVEGGNQPQHF. CDR3 in DNA: TGTGCCAGCAGCGTAGAGGGAGGGAACCAGCCCCAGCATTTT.

The genes are TRBV6-1 and TRBJ1-1, with a possible D match to TRBD1 (5 bases). The CDR3 length is 13 residues. The V end was cut by 7 bases, the J end by 6 bases, with 15 bases between. The germline V gene encodes CDR1 MNHNS and CDR2 SASEGT. CDR3: CASTNPRQPEAFF. In DNA form, the CDR3 reads TGTGCCAGCACCAACCCCCGACAGCCTGAAGCTTTCTTT.

As DNA, the CDR3 is TGTGCCAGCAGCTTCGAACGAGGCCTGAACACCGGGGAGCTGTTTTTT. Its translation: CASSFERGLNTGELFF. This rearrangement joins TRBV5-4 to TRBJ2-2, with no clear D. Germline CDR1 and CDR2: SGHNT and YYREEE (reference sequence). The CDR3 loop spans 16 amino acids. V was trimmed by 2 bases and J by 1 base, leaving 12 bases between them.

This clone has a handful of counts. The J gene is TRBJ1-6, the V gene TRBV7-9, with 8 bases matching TRBD1. Germline CDR1 reads SEHNR; CDR2 reads FQNEAQ (reference sequence). Germline trimming cut 1 base from V and 9 bases from J; bases unmatched to any gene: 2. The CDR3 has 14 amino acids. DNA for the CDR3: TGTGCCAGCAGCTTAGAGGGACAGGTTTCACCCCTCCACTTT. It translates to CASSLEGQVSPLHF.

The chain carries TRBV6-5 and TRBJ2-3, with TRBD2 matching over 10 bases. The germline V gene encodes CDR1 MNHEY and CDR2 SVGAGI. The CDR3 contains 16 residues. V gave up 0 bases and J gave up 3 bases; unmatched junction bases: 3. Here the CDR3 DNA reads TGTGCCAGCAGTTACTCCGCTAGCGGGGGTACAGATACGCAGTATTTT. Protein: CASSYSASGGTDTQYF.